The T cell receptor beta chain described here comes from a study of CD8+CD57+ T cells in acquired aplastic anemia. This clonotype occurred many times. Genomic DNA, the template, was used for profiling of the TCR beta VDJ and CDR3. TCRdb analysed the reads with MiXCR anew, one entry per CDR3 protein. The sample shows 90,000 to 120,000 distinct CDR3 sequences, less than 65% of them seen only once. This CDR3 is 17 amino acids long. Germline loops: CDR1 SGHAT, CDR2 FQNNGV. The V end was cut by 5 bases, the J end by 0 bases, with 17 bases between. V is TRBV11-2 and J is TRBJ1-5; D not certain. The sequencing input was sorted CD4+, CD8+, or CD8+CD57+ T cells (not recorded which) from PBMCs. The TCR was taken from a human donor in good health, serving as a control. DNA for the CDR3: TGTGCCAGCAGCGCAGCAGCCGGCAGGTATAGCAATCAGCCCCAGCATTTT. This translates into CASSAAAGRYSNQPQHF.